The 8 T cell receptor beta chains below come from one sample, sequenced in a study of technical replicates of blood from a handful of donors (dated by TCRdb to about 2017). The library was obtained by the immunoSEQ multiplex PCR assay. The clones in this table, taken by TCRdb from immuneACCESS, are in-frame only. Not every clone is retained; where verified, under half of the shortfall comes from an unresolved V gene, and the cause of the rest is unknown. The sample contains roughly 72,000 clones, just under 95% of them found a single time. The biggest ten clones account for about 0.37% of the sample. Sequenced sample: T cells isolated from PBMCs. The receptor source for this set is a human donor in good health.

The chain has TRBV25-1 and TRBJ1-2; TRBD1 might be the D (5 bases). The germline gives CDR1 MGHDK, CDR2 SYGVNS. V lost 2 bases and J 8 bases, leaving 9 bases between the germline ends. This CDR3 region has 12 residues. Here the CDR3 reads CASSEGARGYTF. CDR3 in DNA: TGTGCCAGCAGTGAAGGGGCTCGGGGCTACACCTTC.

The CDR3 DNA follows: TGTGCCAGTAGTATTTCAGGGTTGAGCTCCTACGAGCAGTACTTC. Its translation is CASSISGLSSYEQYF. The chain has TRBV19 and TRBJ2-7; D possibly corresponds to TRBD1 (5 bases). The germline V and J ends were trimmed by 3 bases and 0 bases, with 12 bases remaining between them. The germline gives CDR1 LNHDA, CDR2 SQIVND (reference sequence). The CDR3 has 15 amino acids.

The CDR3 sequence: CSVEGIYEQYF. The CDR3 bases are TGCAGCGTTGAGGGCATCTACGAGCAGTACTTC. V usage is TRBV29-1 and J usage is TRBJ2-7; D gene unclear. The CDR3 is 11 residues long. CDR1 and CDR2 (germline): SQVTM, ANQGSEA. Trimming removed 3 bases at V and 3 bases at J, with 6 bases between.

The rearrangement links TRBV15 to TRBJ1-5, with unresolved D. The germline gives CDR1 LNHNV, CDR2 YYDKDF (reference sequence). The CDR3 is 12 amino acids. V gave up 6 bases and J gave up 3 bases, with 6 bases separating them. The CDR3 bases are TGTGCCACCAGTCTAGCCAATCAGCCCCAGCATTTT. Translation gives CATSLANQPQHF. The full variable domain, with the rest looked up from reference TRBV15 and TRBJ1-5, is DAMVIQNPRYQVTQFGKPVTLSCSQTLNHNVMYWYQQKSSQAPKLLFHYYDKDFNNEADTPDNFQSRRPNTSFCFLDIRSPGLGDTAMYLCATSLANQPQHFGDGTRLSIL.

The J gene is TRBJ2-1, the V gene TRBV7-3, with TRBD2 matching over 11 bases. This CDR3 is 12 amino acids long. With V trimmed by 5 bases and J by 12 bases, 3 bases remained unmatched. Germline CDR1 and CDR2: SGHTA and FQGTGA. CDR3 DNA: TGTGCCAGCAGCCTAGGGACTAGCGGGCAGTTCTTC. Residues: CASSLGTSGQFF.

J is TRBJ2-7 and V is TRBV4-1; D gene ambiguous. The CDR3 is made up of 16 amino acids. V lost 4 bases and J 4 bases, leaving 20 bases between the germline ends. Germline CDR1 MGHRA, CDR2 YSYEKL. Here the CDR3 reads CASSPQITGFEYEQYF. The CDR3 region has the DNA TGCGCCAGCAGCCCACAAATAACGGGTTTTGAATACGAGCAGTACTTC.

This clone was seen only once. The rearrangement links TRBV4-1 to TRBJ2-7; possible D gene TRBD2, 5 bases. The CDR3 runs 16 residues. Germline V CDR1 and CDR2: MGHRA, YSYEKL. V was pared by 0 bases and J by 2 bases, with 14 bases between. The CDR3 here is CASSQDHGDSTYEQYF. The CDR3 region has the DNA TGCGCCAGCAGCCAAGACCACGGGGATTCCACCTACGAGCAGTACTTC.

The chain combines TRBV30 with TRBJ2-2, with 10 bases lining up with TRBD2. V shed 2 bases and J 6 bases; nucleotides not matched to a gene: 3. The CDR3 has 14 amino acids. Per germline, CDR1 GTSNPN and CDR2 SVGIG (reference sequence). In DNA, the CDR3 is TGTGCCTGGAGTAGGCTAGCGGGAGCCGGGGAGCTGTTTTTT. Protein: CAWSRLAGAGELFF.